These T cell receptor beta chains were read from a single sample in a study of regulatory T cells in long-lasting Graves disease. Each CDR3 protein gets one entry after TCRdb re-called the multiplex PCR reads with MiXCR. This table holds approximately 540,000 distinct CDR3 sequences, around 12% found once. The same specimen was also included in a second study, on T cells in Graves' hyperthyroidism and ophthalmopathy.

The source was peripheral blood mononuclear cells (PBMCs), collected at new diagnosis, from a patient treated with antithyroid drugs. The receptors were gathered from a woman aged 25 to 39 with Graves disease. CDR3s leave out the opening cysteine and the closing phenylalanine or tryptophan.

TRBV24-1	ATSDFGSPSEQY
TRBV3-1	ASSQGTGVGNTIY
TRBV12-3/TRBV12-4	ASSQSGRTLYEQY
TRBV7-3	ASSLTAQSSPLH
TRBV15	ATSGRWEDNEQF
TRBV20-1	SARGTGLHTEAF
TRBV27	ASTPGGVGEQY
TRBV7-8	ASSLKPGTSNQPQH
TRBV2	ASRDRTAANYGYT
TRBV29-1	SVGGGDEKLF
TRBV30	AWSGKGGSYEQY
TRBV19	ASSLGTSRAQY
TRBV12-3/TRBV12-4	ASSPQQATEAF
TRBV6-2/TRBV6-3	ASSYTSGTPGVGNYGYT
TRBV10-3	AISESHIRTGGIKPLYEQY
TRBV12-3/TRBV12-4	ASRPRDIPTEQY
TRBV12-3/TRBV12-4	ASTPMGLTEAF
TRBV10-3	AINGQDDPTGELF